The T cell receptor (beta chain) described here comes from a study of T cells after yellow fever vaccination (dated by TCRdb to the late 2010s). A note on the overall study: The SMART-Seq v4 Ultra Low Input RNA kit was used to prepare libraries from fractions with low cell numbers. To follow T-cell clones before and after both primary and booster YFV17D yellow fever vaccination, bulk TCR alpha and beta repertoires underwent longitudinal sequencing. Two healthy male donors, one aged 18 to 30 and one aged 30 to 39 years, were included in the cohort. Blood was drawn at multiple timepoints before and after primary and secondary immunization, with bulk PBMC replicates and cell subsets isolated. General findings and caveats noted by the study authors: A small fraction of clonotypes appeared in both the CD4 and CD8 compartments, likely as a result of convergent recombination. Because abundant contaminating clonotypes from the bulk population could be contained in FACS-sorted repertoires, computational filtering was required. The secondary T-cell response was found to be weaker but faster than the primary response, with a peak reached on day 5 rather than on day 15. Only a couple of donors were included in the study, so the extent to which the findings can be generalized is limited. Most clones expanded after primary vaccination were re-detected after the booster (about 95% of CD4 and about nine tenths of CD8), suggesting broad memory maintenance.

Synthesis of TCR cDNA relied on 5'RACE template switching, a step that introduced a universal primer site along with unique molecular identifiers. cDNA synthesis was primed from both the TCR alpha and TCR beta constant segments. Two PCR steps were used to amplify libraries, with sample barcodes and sequencing adapters being added in the second step. Sequencing of the libraries was done on either Illumina HiSeq 2500 (2x100 bp) or NovaSeq (2x150 bp). Per the original workflow: Demultiplexing of reads and collapsing into UMI consensus sequences were performed with MIGEC, and V(D)J alignment was carried out with MiXCR. Using edgeR on replicate PBMC samples, clonotypes were called vaccine-responding if FDR was below 0.01 and the log2 fold change was above 5 up to day 15. Each bulk clonotype received a CD4 or CD8 identity based on whether the sequenced CD4 or CD8 repertoire contained that clonotype at higher abundance. Using fastp at Q25 and MiXCR, TCRdb reprocessed the public reads and kept productive beta chains. Rows merge per CDR3 protein into single entries with the most common DNA and genes. The V and J calls were not made by the authors but by TCRdb's processing. This sample holds about 29,000 distinct CDR3 sequences; less than 5.5% were observed only once. The ten largest make up roughly 39% of the sample.

The CDR3 contains 13 residues, cysteine and phenylalanine counted. Left in the record is the CDR3 DNA by itself, 39 bases read in frame from the first base. The germline V gene (reference sequence) provides CDR1 MNHNY and CDR2 SVGAGI. For this chain, trimming is 3 bases at the V end and 8 bases at the J end, and the number of junction bases without a gene match is 2. The treatment or condition label of this sample denotes: live attenuated yellow fever vaccine strain. PBMCs were isolated from peripheral blood using a standard Ficoll-Paque protocol. CD4 and CD8 T-cell fractions were isolated with Dynabeads CD4 and CD8 positive selection kits. RNA was extracted with TriZol from bulk PBMCs, CD4 and CD8 fractions, and dextramer-positive and dextramer-negative fractions. Remarks on this clonotype: Its antigen is unknown. No much larger clone exists at a distance of one base, and base qualities are not known.

The receptor comes from a man aged 25 to 40 who received the YFV17D yellow fever vaccine. The material was CD8+ T cells sorted from PBMCs, obtained 10 days after the yellow fever booster vaccination. The receptor chain draws on TRBV6-6 and TRBJ2-1; 9 bases in between match TRBD2. The DNA sequence is TGTGCCAGCAGTTATAGCGGGAGCGATGAGCAGTTCTTC. This translates into CASSYSGSDEQFF.